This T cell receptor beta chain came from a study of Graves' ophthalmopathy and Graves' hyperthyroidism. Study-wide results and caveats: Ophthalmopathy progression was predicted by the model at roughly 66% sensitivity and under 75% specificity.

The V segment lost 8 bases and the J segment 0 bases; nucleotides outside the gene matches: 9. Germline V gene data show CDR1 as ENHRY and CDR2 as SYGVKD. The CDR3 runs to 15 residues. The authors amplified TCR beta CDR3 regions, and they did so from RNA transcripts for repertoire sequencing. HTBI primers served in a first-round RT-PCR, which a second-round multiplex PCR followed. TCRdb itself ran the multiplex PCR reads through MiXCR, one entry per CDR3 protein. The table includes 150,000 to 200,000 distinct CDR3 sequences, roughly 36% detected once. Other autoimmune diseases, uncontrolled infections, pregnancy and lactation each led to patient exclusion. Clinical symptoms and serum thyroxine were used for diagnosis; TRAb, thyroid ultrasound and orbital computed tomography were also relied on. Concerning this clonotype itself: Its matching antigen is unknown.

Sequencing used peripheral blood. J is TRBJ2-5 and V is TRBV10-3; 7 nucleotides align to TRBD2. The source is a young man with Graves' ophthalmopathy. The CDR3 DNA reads TGTGCCATCGGGGAGGGTGGGGGTTACCAAGAGACCCAGTACTTC. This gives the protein CAIGEGGGYQETQYF.